This T cell receptor (beta chain) was retrieved from a study of blood T cell repertoires in COVID-19. Turning to the study itself: Samples representing acute and convalescent COVID-19 were sourced from the United States, Italy and Spain.

Assay: immunoSEQ multiplex PCR; the TCRdb copy retains only in-frame clones and omits some. The table includes nearly 110,000 clones, 80% detected once. The CDR3 is made up of 18 amino acids. Germline CDR1 and CDR2: KGHSH and LQKENI. Trimming took off 3 bases at V and 0 bases at J, with 17 bases between the two ends. The chain carries TRBV18 and TRBJ2-2, with a weak D call TRBD1 (5 bases). This receptor was obtained from a man between 65 and 79 years old with acute or convalescent COVID-19. Material for sequencing was peripheral blood. In DNA, the CDR3 is TGTGCCAGCTCACCCATCGAGGTAGTAGGGGCGAACACCGGGGAGCTGTTTTTT. Protein: CASSPIEVVGANTGELFF.